These 24 T cell receptor beta chains came from one sample sequenced in a study of tumor and adjacent non-tumor tissue in lung cancer. No cell sorting was done before RNA was extracted from the tissue. Three rounds of nested PCR, following a modified ARM-PCR protocol, produced the TCRbeta library. Each CDR3 protein gets one entry after TCRdb re-called the multiplex PCR reads with MiXCR. The table records around 99,000 distinct CDR3 sequences, roughly 73% of them present only once. The specimen was lung tumor tissue. The receptors derive from a woman aged 55-69 years with non-small cell lung cancer.

A remark on this clonotype: The CDR3 end shows no conserved phenylalanine or tryptophan, and so a read error is likely. Because the CDR3's place on the DNA is in doubt, the DNA is left out and the CDR3 is given as listed by TCRdb. The J gene is TRBJ1-1, the V gene TRBV28. The CDR3 length equals 15 residues, ends included. The germline CDR1 and CDR2 sequences are MDHEN and SYDVKM. The chain's CDR3 is CASSLLPPTYTEVFI.

About this clonotype: Its ends do not fully match the called genes, so a read error is possible. The gene calls are TRBV11-2 and TRBJ2-7; 7 nucleotides agree with TRBD2. The CDR3 is 16 amino acids. Germline CDR1 is SGHAT and CDR2 is FQNNGV. The CDR3 DNA is TGTGTCAGCAGCCTTCTAGCCGGGGGGAATTATTACGAGCAGTACTTC. Translated: CVSSLLAGGNYYEQYF. The full variable domain, completed using reference TRBV11-2 and TRBJ2-7, is EAGVAQSPRYKIIEKRQSVAFWCNPISGHATLYWYQQILGQGPKLLIQFQNNGVVDDSQLPKDRFSAERLKGVDSTLKIQPAKLEDSAVYLCVSSLLAGGNYYEQYFGPGTRLTVT.

The chain has TRBV10-3 and TRBJ2-2; the match to TRBD2 covers 9 bases. The CDR3 is made up of 19 amino acids. Germline V lookup: CDR1 ENHRY, CDR2 SYGVKD. With V trimmed by 0 bases and J by 3 bases, 11 bases remained unmatched. CDR3 coding DNA: TGTGCCATCAGTGAGTCGAGTCTAGGACTAGCGCACGACACCGGGGAGCTGTTTTTT. This codes for CAISESSLGLAHDTGELFF.

The genes are TRBV6-5 and TRBJ1-2; TRBD1 matches 9 bases. The CDR3 is 16 residues long. Germline-derived CDR1 and CDR2 are MNHEY and SVGAGI. The V and J ends lost 6 bases and 2 bases, in that order; junction bases with no gene match: 10. CDR3 nucleotide sequence: TGTGCCAGCAGCCTCCAAACCGGGACAGGGAACTATGGCTACACCTTC. Its protein product is CASSLQTGTGNYGYTF.

This clonotype was seen a single time. The rearrangement joins TRBV11-1 to TRBJ1-1, with D perhaps TRBD1 (5 bases). Germline CDR1 and CDR2: SGHAT and FQDESV (reference sequence). CDR3 length equals 13 residues. CDR3 loop: CVSSLFTGTEAFF. The CDR3 bases are TGTGTCAGTAGCTTATTTACAGGAACTGAAGCTTTCTTT.

In regard to this clonotype: It is likely a read error, because the conserved phenylalanine at the end of the CDR3 is missing. The chain recombines TRBV11-2 with TRBJ2-3, with 8 bases aligning to TRBD2. J was trimmed by 7 bases and V by 1 base; bases with no gene match: 13. This CDR3 has 17 residues. CDR1 and CDR2 from the germline V gene are SGHAT and FQNNGV. CDR3 in amino acids: CASSLVPLAGGTHTQYI. The CDR3 DNA reads TGTGCCAGCAGCTTAGTTCCCCTGGCGGGGGGCACCCATACGCAGTATATT.

As to this clonotype: The conserved final phenylalanine or tryptophan is absent from the CDR3, which likely points to a read error. DNA for the CDR3: TGTGCCAGCAGCCCGGACAGGGGGTTTACTGAAGCTTTCTAT. Encoded protein: CASSPDRGFTEAFY. The rearrangement joins TRBV7-2 to TRBJ1-1; TRBD1 matches 10 bases. Trimming took 5 bases from V and 5 from J; bases not matched to a gene: 5. The CDR3 is 14 amino acids. Germline assignment: CDR1 SGHTA and CDR2 FQGNSA.

Regarding this clonotype: The CDR3 ends on some other residue instead of the conserved phenylalanine or tryptophan, so this is likely a read error. The V and J genes are TRBV20-1 and TRBJ2-5; TRBD2 matches 13 bases. The CDR3 has 16 amino acids. Germline V CDR1 and CDR2: DFQATT, SNEGSKA (reference sequence). The CDR3 reads CSTSDLTSGRWETQYL. Here the CDR3 DNA reads TGCAGTACTAGTGATTTGACTAGCGGGAGGTGGGAGACCCAGTACCTC.

This clonotype was picked up one time. Its ends do not fully match the called genes, so a read error is possible. The chain recombines TRBV6-6 with TRBJ1-6; D gene uncertain. The germline gives CDR1 MNHNY, CDR2 SVGAGI (reference sequence). The CDR3 loop spans 17 amino acids. This CDR3 reads CVSSLDEESSYNSPLYF. CDR3 DNA: TGTGTCAGCAGTCTTGATGAAGAGAGCTCCTATAATTCACCCCTCTACTTT.

Concerning this clonotype itself: A junction boundary mismatches the germline segment, possibly from a read error. This chain uses TRBV29-1 with TRBJ1-2, with 8 bases that match TRBD1. Germline V gene sequence: CDR1 SQVTM, CDR2 ANQGSEA. The length of the CDR3 is 17 residues. As DNA, the CDR3 is TGCAGCGTTGCCCCCCCCTTCGCTGCAGGGGGCGTCGGGGGATACGCCTTC. It is translated as CSVAPPFAAGGVGGYAF.

This chain connects TRBV11-1 to TRBJ2-3; D might be TRBD2 (6 bases). The germline CDR1 and CDR2 sequences are SGHAT and FQDESV (reference sequence). V lost 7 bases to trimming and J lost 2 bases, with 22 bases between them. This CDR3 region has 17 residues. CDR3 coding DNA: TGTGCCAGCAACTCTTACGGACTAACGGCTACCACAGATACGCAGTATTTT. Translated: CASNSYGLTATTDTQYF.

A word on this clonotype: The junction departs from the called germline gene at one end, perhaps through a read error. The chain uses TRBV12-3 or TRBV12-4 and TRBJ2-1; D unresolved. The CDR3 loop spans 11 amino acids. The CDR3, as DNA: TGTGCCAGCAGTTTTGGAAATGAGCATTTCTTC. Encoded protein: CASSFGNEHFF.

Remarks on this clonotype: Germline and junction disagree at one end, which may indicate a read error. For the CDR3, the DNA is TGTGCCAGTAGCCCAGGGACAGGGGGGACAGATATGCAGTATTTT. This translates into CASSPGTGGTDMQYF. The chain has TRBV11-3 and TRBJ2-3; 11 bases map to TRBD1. Per the germline V gene, CDR1 is SGHNT and CDR2 is YENEEA. CDR3 size: 15 residues.

Worth noting for this clonotype: A read error may be the cause here, since a much bigger clone is one base away. The chain couples TRBV6-1 to TRBJ1-6; D gene ambiguous. The CDR3 spans 13 residues. The germline V gene has CDR1 MNHNS and CDR2 SASEGT. CDR3 nucleotides: TGTGCCAGCAGTTCGGGCCATAATTCACCCCTCCGCTTT. As protein: CASSSGHNSPLRF.

This clonotype was seen repeatedly, ten times or more. V and J are TRBV12-3 or TRBV12-4 and TRBJ2-7; D might be TRBD1 (5 bases). The CDR3 totals 15 residues. The V end was cut by 0 bases, the J end by 5 bases, with 14 bases between. CDR3 DNA: TGTGCCAGCAGTTTAGCCGAGACAGCCCTGGACGAGCAGTACTTC. This encodes CASSLAETALDEQYF.

The chain is built from TRBV11-3 and TRBJ2-2; D possibly matches TRBD1 or TRBD2 (6 bases each). The CDR3 totals 15 residues. In germline, CDR1 is SGHNT, CDR2 YENEEA. Trimming removed 1 base from V and 9 bases from J, with 15 bases in between. CDR3 sequence reads: CASSLASGGGRELFF. CDR3 in DNA: TGTGCCAGCAGCTTAGCATCCGGGGGCGGCAGGGAGCTGTTTTTT.

Remarks on this clonotype: The junction shows a germline mismatch at one end, possibly a read error. The chain recombines TRBV29-1 with TRBJ2-2, with unresolved D. From germline, CDR1 is SQVTM and CDR2 ANQGSEA. The CDR3 is 14 amino acids. The CDR3 loop is CSVTRITNNGELFF. The CDR3 region has the DNA TGCAGCGTTACAAGGATAACGAACAACGGGGAGCTGTTTTTT.

The chain links TRBV4-3 to TRBJ2-1, with D maybe TRBD2 (6 bases). V was cut by 3 bases and J by 6 bases, with 21 bases left in between. The CDR3 is 17 amino acids. The germline gives CDR1 LGHNA, CDR2 YSLEER. This chain's CDR3 is CASSHNIGDSYINEQFF. DNA of the CDR3: TGCGCCAGCAGCCACAATATAGGGGACTCCTATATCAATGAGCAGTTCTTC.

With regard to this clonotype: A much larger clone lies one base from this, so it may be a read error. The V and J genes are TRBV6-1 and TRBJ2-3; 15 nucleotides match TRBD2. The V gene's germline CDR1 is MNHNS and CDR2 SASEGT. This CDR3 region has 15 residues. The CDR3 here is CAARTSGRAGDMQYF. In DNA, the CDR3 is TGTGCCGCCAGGACTAGCGGGAGGGCCGGAGATATGCAGTATTTT.

The chain links TRBV6-2 or TRBV6-3 to TRBJ1-1; D call uncertain. Germline lookup yields CDR1 MNHEY and CDR2 SVGEGT. With 6 bases removed from V and 14 bases from J, the gap between germline ends came to 19 bases. This CDR3 spans 12 amino acids. CDR3 loop: CASREYSTESFF. DNA of the CDR3: TGTGCCAGCAGGGAATACAGCACTGAATCGTTCTTT.

Concerning this clonotype: The conserved phenylalanine or tryptophan normally closing the CDR3 is absent here, so this likely arose from a read error. The CDR3 DNA reads TGTGCCAGCAGTCCATTCCCGGGACTAGCGGGCCTGTACCAAGAGACCCAGTACCTA. This translates into CASSPFPGLAGLYQETQYL. The chain employs TRBV11-3 and TRBJ2-5, with 12 bases that match TRBD2. Unmatched junction bases numbered 14, after V lost 6 bases and J lost 0 bases. The CDR3 covers 19 residues. From germline, CDR1 is SGHNT and CDR2 YENEEA.

As to this clonotype: A much more abundant neighbour one base away suggests this may be a read error. The chain combines TRBV6-2 or TRBV6-3 with TRBJ1-5, with D perhaps matching TRBD1 (6 bases). This CDR3 has 13 amino acids. Germline CDR1 MNHEY, CDR2 SVGEGT. V shed 11 bases and J shed 6 bases, with 17 bases lying between them. The CDR3 region is CARTSQGSQPQHF. The CDR3, as DNA: TGTGCCCGCACATCACAGGGATCTCAGCCCCAGCATTTT.

As regards this clonotype: One junction end does not reproduce the germline sequence, and a read error may be involved. DNA for the CDR3: TGTGCTAGCAGACTGGGGGATGGAAACACCATATATTTT. It specifies CASRLGDGNTIYF. V gene TRBV12-3 or TRBV12-4 combines with J gene TRBJ1-3, with D possibly TRBD1 on 5 matching bases. This CDR3 region has 13 residues.

This clonotype was seen once. One base away lies a much larger clone, so this may be a sequencing read error. This chain links TRBV12-3 or TRBV12-4 with TRBJ2-3; D is uncertain. V lost 7 bases and J 10 bases, leaving 21 bases between the germline ends. CDR3 length: 14 amino acids. CDR3 sequence (DNA): TGTGCCAGCAATTTGAAGGTACCTTACAATCCGCAGTATTTT. Translation: CASNLKVPYNPQYF.